This record covers a single T cell receptor beta chain. This sample is part of a study of shared clonotypes between healthy human individuals. Germline-derived CDR1 and CDR2 are SNHLY and FYNNEI. The CDR3 covers 13 residues. Trimming at V came to 6 bases and at J to 7 bases, leaving 2 bases not matched to a gene. The sorted-subset replicate PCRs were given around 0.2 ug DNA, which is about 30,000 T cell genomes. In the source study's methods: Filtering differed for immunoSEQ, which gave only junction sequences without quality scores. The assay was immunoSEQ multiplex PCR, and TCRdb's table has in-frame clones only and misses some. The DNA gave D and trimming, while V, J and clone size come from that table. Of under 2.5 million clones in the sample, around 90% are singletons; the top ten hold 0.37%.

The sample taken for sequencing was naive CD4+ T cells from PBMCs. The subset here: CD45RA+ positively selected. The chain links TRBV2 to TRBJ1-4, with 10 bases matching TRBD1. The sequence was collected from a man aged 18 to 30 in good health. Some clones in this sample may be carry-over from other donors' samples. The CDR3 reads CASRGTGAEKLFF. The CDR3 DNA is TGTGCCAGCAGAGGGACAGGGGCTGAAAAACTGTTTTTT.